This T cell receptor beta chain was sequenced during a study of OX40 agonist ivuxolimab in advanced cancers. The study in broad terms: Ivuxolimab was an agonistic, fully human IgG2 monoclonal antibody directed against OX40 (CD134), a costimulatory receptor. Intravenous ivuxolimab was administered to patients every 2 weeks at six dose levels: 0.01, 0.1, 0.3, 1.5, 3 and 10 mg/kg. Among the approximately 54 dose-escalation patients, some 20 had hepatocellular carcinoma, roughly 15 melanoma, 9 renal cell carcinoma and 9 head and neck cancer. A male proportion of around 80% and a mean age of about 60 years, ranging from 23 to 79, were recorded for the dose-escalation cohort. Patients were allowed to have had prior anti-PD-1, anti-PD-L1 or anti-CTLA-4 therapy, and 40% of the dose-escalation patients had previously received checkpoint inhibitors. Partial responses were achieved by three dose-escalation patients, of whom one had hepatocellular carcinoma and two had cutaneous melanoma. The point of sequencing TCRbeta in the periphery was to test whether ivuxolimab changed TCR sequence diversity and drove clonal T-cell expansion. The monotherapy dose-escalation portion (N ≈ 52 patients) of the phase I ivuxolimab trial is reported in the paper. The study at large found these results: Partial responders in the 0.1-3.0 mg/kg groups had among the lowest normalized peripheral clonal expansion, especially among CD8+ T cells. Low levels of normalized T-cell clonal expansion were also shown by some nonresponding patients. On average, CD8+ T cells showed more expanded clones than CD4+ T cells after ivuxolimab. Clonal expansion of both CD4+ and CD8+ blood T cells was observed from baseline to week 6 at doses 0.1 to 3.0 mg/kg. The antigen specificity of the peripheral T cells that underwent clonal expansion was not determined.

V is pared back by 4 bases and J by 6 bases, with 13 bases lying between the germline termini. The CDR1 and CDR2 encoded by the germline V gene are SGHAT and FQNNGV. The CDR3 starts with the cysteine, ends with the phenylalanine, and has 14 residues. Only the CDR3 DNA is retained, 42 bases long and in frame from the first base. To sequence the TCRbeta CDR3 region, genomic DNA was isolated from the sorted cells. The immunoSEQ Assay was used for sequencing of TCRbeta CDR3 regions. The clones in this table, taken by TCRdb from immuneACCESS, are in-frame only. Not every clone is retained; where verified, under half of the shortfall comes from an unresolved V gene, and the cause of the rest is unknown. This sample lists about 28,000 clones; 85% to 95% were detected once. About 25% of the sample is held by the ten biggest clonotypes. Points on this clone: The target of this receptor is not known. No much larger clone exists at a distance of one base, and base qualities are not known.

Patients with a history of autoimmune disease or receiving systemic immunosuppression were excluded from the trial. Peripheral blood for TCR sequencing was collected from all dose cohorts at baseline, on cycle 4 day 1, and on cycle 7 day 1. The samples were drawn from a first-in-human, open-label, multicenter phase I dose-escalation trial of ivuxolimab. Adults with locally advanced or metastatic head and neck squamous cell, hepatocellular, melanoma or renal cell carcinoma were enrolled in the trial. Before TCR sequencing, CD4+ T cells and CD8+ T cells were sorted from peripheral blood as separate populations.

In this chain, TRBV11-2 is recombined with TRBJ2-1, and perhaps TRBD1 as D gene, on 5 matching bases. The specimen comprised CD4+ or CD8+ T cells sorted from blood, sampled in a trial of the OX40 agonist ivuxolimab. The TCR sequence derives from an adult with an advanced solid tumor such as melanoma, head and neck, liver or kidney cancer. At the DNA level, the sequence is TGTGCCAGCAGCTCCAGGGTGGGTGGCAATGAGCAGTTCTTC. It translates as CASSSRVGGNEQFF.